These 19 T cell receptor beta chains came from one sample sequenced in a study of CD8+CD57+ T cells in acquired aplastic anemia. Genomic DNA, the template, was used for profiling of the TCR beta VDJ and CDR3. TCRdb re-derived calls from the reads in MiXCR, one entry per CDR3 protein. The table shows a few hundred thousand distinct CDR3 sequences, with approximately 57% occurring only once. Sequenced input: sorted CD4+, CD8+, or CD8+CD57+ T cells (not recorded which) from PBMCs. Receptors were obtained from a human donor in good health.

The chain combines TRBV7-2 with TRBJ1-1, with D possibly matching TRBD1 (5 bases). Per germline, CDR1 SGHTA and CDR2 FQGNSA. Trimming stripped 5 bases from V and 7 bases from J, with 17 bases between. This CDR3 region has 14 residues. The CDR3 reads CASSVRASAYEAFF. In DNA form, the CDR3 reads TGTGCCAGCAGCGTCAGGGCTTCCGCTTATGAAGCTTTCTTT.

The rearrangement links TRBV19 to TRBJ1-1; a weak D match, TRBD1 (5 bases). The CDR3 has 11 residues. Germline V gene sequence: CDR1 LNHDA, CDR2 SQIVND (reference sequence). Between the trimmed V and J ends, which lost 7 bases and 6 bases, there was a span of 9 bases. The CDR3: CASMGVAEAFF. In DNA, the CDR3 is TGTGCCAGTATGGGGGTGGCTGAAGCTTTCTTT.

The chain is built from TRBV2 and TRBJ1-2; the D is unclear. Germline V gene lookup returns CDR1 SNHLY and CDR2 FYNNEI. The CDR3 has 13 residues. The V and J ends lost 6 bases and 9 bases respectively, with 17 bases between them. The CDR3 DNA reads as TGTGCCAGCAGACCCGACTATCTCCCCCGCTACACCTTC. This translates into CASRPDYLPRYTF.

This clonotype has only a few counts. J is TRBJ2-5 and V is TRBV15; 8 nucleotides match TRBD1. Looked up from germline, CDR1 is LNHNV and CDR2 is YYDKDF (reference sequence). This CDR3 has 15 amino acids. After removal of 2 bases from V and 4 bases from J, the junction contained 6 bases not matched to a gene. The CDR3 DNA is TGTGCCACCAGCAGACCTGGACAGGGAGGAGAGACCCAGTACTTC. As protein: CATSRPGQGGETQYF.

This clonotype was detected only a few times. This sequence joins TRBV24-1 and TRBJ2-5; D might be TRBD1 (6 bases). Germline-derived CDR1 and CDR2 are KGHDR and SFDVKD. The V end was cut by 4 bases, the J end by 2 bases, with 13 bases between. The CDR3 is 15 amino acids. CDR3 sequence: CATSEQARGQETQYF. In DNA form, the CDR3 reads TGTGCCACCAGTGAGCAGGCCAGGGGACAAGAGACCCAGTACTTC.

The chain employs TRBV7-2 and TRBJ2-1; no clear D. V was clipped by 1 base and J by 7 bases, with 8 bases between them. Looked up from germline, CDR1 is SGHTA and CDR2 is FQGNSA. This CDR3 contains 13 residues. CDR3 coding DNA: TGTGCCAGCAGCTTAGTTAAAGGTAATGAGCAGTTCTTC. The encoded protein is CASSLVKGNEQFF. Using reference TRBV7-2 and TRBJ2-1 for the parts outside the CDR3, the full variable domain is GAGVSQSPSNKVTEKGKDVELRCDPISGHTALYWYRQSLGQGLEFLIYFQGNSAPDKSGLPSDRFSAERTGGSVSTLTIQRTQQEDSAVYLCASSLVKGNEQFFGPGTRLTVL.

This clonotype was counted between two and nine times. This rearrangement joins TRBV24-1 to TRBJ2-2; D is unresolved. V lost 3 bases, J lost 0 bases, and 7 bases lay in between. Germline CDR1 reads KGHDR; CDR2 reads SFDVKD. The CDR3 has 15 residues. In nucleotides, the CDR3 is TGTGCCACCAGTGATCCGGGTCCGAACACCGGGGAGCTGTTTTTT. This translates into CATSDPGPNTGELFF.

This clonotype was seen a handful of times. This chain connects TRBV7-9 to TRBJ2-6; maybe TRBD2 (7 bases). V lost 2 bases, J lost 4 bases, and 15 bases lay in between. Germline CDR1 SEHNR, CDR2 FQNEAQ (reference sequence). This CDR3 has 17 amino acids. This CDR3 is CASSLRGEGSGANVLTF. Written as DNA, the CDR3 is TGTGCCAGCAGCTTAAGGGGGGAGGGATCAGGGGCCAACGTCCTGACTTTC.

This rearrangement joins TRBV10-2 to TRBJ2-7; perhaps TRBD2 as D (5 bases). The CDR3 is 13 amino acids. The germline V and J ends were trimmed by 2 bases and 5 bases, with 10 bases remaining between them. Per the germline V gene, CDR1 is WSHSY and CDR2 is SAAADI. The CDR3 nucleotides are TGCGCCAGCAGTGAGGGGGTGAGGGACGAGCAGTACTTC. Protein: CASSEGVRDEQYF.

V and J are TRBV24-1 and TRBJ2-3, with D perhaps being TRBD1 or TRBD2 (5 bases each). Germline values: CDR1 KGHDR, CDR2 SFDVKD. Trimming removed 6 bases from V and 1 base from J, with 7 bases in between. This CDR3 comprises 13 residues. The CDR3 sequence is CATSRDGTDTQYF. The CDR3 DNA sequence: TGTGCCACCAGTCGGGACGGCACAGATACGCAGTATTTT.

Comment on this clonotype: The conserved phenylalanine or tryptophan normally closing the CDR3 is absent here, so this likely arose from a read error. The rearrangement links TRBV6-5 to TRBJ2-1, with D perhaps matching TRBD2 (6 bases). Germline V gene sequence: CDR1 MNHEY, CDR2 SVGAGI. With 6 bases removed from V and 4 bases from J, the gap between germline ends came to 16 bases. The CDR3 is 15 residues long. The CDR3 loop reads CASRGTDSPYNEQFL. The CDR3 nucleotides read TGTGCCAGCAGGGGGACTGACAGCCCTTACAATGAGCAGTTCCTC.

There are a few counts of this clonotype. The V call is TRBV4-3, the J call TRBJ2-1, with no clear D. V was pared by 0 bases and J by 9 bases, with 6 bases between. Germline values: CDR1 LGHNA, CDR2 YSLEER. The length of the CDR3 is 12 residues. CDR3 protein: CASSQEGSEQFF. The CDR3 DNA sequence: TGCGCCAGCAGCCAAGAGGGGTCTGAGCAGTTCTTC.

The chain combines TRBV20-1 with TRBJ1-2; 7 bases agree with TRBD1. The J segment lost 4 bases and the V segment lost 6 bases, leaving 8 bases of the junction unmatched. CDR1 DFQATT and CDR2 SNEGSKA come from the germline V gene (reference sequence). CDR3 length equals 13 residues. The CDR3 sequence is CSAVDRAVYGYTF. The CDR3 coding sequence is TGCAGTGCCGTTGACAGGGCTGTCTATGGCTACACCTTC.

This clonotype was counted ten times or more. This chain links TRBV11-3 with TRBJ2-1; D is perhaps TRBD2 (6 bases). In germline, CDR1 is SGHNT, CDR2 YENEEA. V was shortened by 5 bases and J by 9 bases, with 11 bases between the two germline ends. This CDR3 region has 12 residues. Here the CDR3 DNA reads TGTGCCAGCAGCCGGCGGGGCGGTGAGCAGTTCTTC. Translating gives CASSRRGGEQFF.

Of note for this clonotype: This may come from a read error, since a much larger clone is one base off. The V gene is TRBV3-1, the J gene TRBJ2-7; D is ambiguous. The CDR3 runs 15 residues. Germline values: CDR1 LGHDT, CDR2 YNNKEL (reference sequence). The germline V and J ends were trimmed by 0 bases and 3 bases, with 12 bases remaining between them. CDR3 nucleotide sequence: TGTGCCAGCAGCCAAGAATCACTGCCGAACTACGAGCAGTACTTC. Translating it yields CASSQESLPNYEQYF.

This sequence joins TRBV10-3 and TRBJ2-7; 8 positions match TRBD1. The CDR3 runs to 16 residues. The V segment lost 1 base and the J segment 1 base; nucleotides outside the gene matches: 6. Germline V gives CDR1 ENHRY, CDR2 SYGVKD. CDR3 DNA sequence: TGTGCCATCAGTGAGTTGGGACAGGCTGGTTCCTACGAGCAGTACTTC. Protein: CAISELGQAGSYEQYF.

This clonotype appeared once. This sequence joins TRBV10-2 and TRBJ2-6, with 9 bases that match TRBD1. Trimming removed 5 bases from V and 4 bases from J; junction bases left unmatched: 9. In germline, CDR1 is WSHSY, CDR2 SAAADI. The CDR3 is 17 amino acids. The CDR3 DNA reads as TGCGCCAGCAGTTGGGGACAGGGAGTTTCCGGGGCCAACGTCCTGACTTTC. It yields the protein CASSWGQGVSGANVLTF.

The chain employs TRBV6-1 and TRBJ1-1; unclear D gene. CDR1 and CDR2 from the germline V gene are MNHNS and SASEGT. The ends were cut back, 10 bases at V and 0 bases at J, with 9 bases in the middle. The CDR3 runs to 12 residues. This CDR3 is CATLNMNTEAFF. The CDR3 DNA reads TGTGCCACCTTGAACATGAACACTGAAGCTTTCTTT.

J is TRBJ2-5 and V is TRBV5-8, with D tentatively TRBD1 or TRBD2 (6 bases each). This CDR3 region has 13 residues. CDR1 is SGHTS, CDR2 YDEGEE, per germline. Trimming left V 3 bases short and J 2 bases short, with 8 bases between. CDR3 bases: TGTGCCAGCAGCTGGAGGGGGCAAGAGACCCAGTACTTC. It specifies CASSWRGQETQYF.